This T cell receptor (beta chain) was sequenced in a study of cytomegalovirus exposure and HLA in healthy donors. Study-wide points: A previous analysis found most TCR beta V segments productive roughly 90% or roughly 30% of the time.

With respect to this clone: Its matching antigen is unknown.

With 60 Vbeta and 13 Jbeta primers, the PCR was carried out. Clones were sequenced by immunoSEQ multiplex PCR, and TCRdb holds only the in-frame ones, with some missing. The sample yields approximately 130,000 clones, 77% seen once. V was clipped by 7 bases and J by 3 bases; unmatched bases: 12. CDR1 is SNHLY and CDR2 is FYNNEI in the germline V gene. The CDR3 runs 16 residues. The chain couples TRBV2 to TRBJ1-2; 9 positions match TRBD1. The source of this sequence is a woman in her thirties or forties in good health and CMV-seronegative. Sequenced sample: PBMCs. The CDR3 region is CASKTGQGKGDYGYTF. CDR3 bases: TGTGCCAGCAAGACAGGACAGGGGAAGGGTGACTATGGCTACACCTTC.